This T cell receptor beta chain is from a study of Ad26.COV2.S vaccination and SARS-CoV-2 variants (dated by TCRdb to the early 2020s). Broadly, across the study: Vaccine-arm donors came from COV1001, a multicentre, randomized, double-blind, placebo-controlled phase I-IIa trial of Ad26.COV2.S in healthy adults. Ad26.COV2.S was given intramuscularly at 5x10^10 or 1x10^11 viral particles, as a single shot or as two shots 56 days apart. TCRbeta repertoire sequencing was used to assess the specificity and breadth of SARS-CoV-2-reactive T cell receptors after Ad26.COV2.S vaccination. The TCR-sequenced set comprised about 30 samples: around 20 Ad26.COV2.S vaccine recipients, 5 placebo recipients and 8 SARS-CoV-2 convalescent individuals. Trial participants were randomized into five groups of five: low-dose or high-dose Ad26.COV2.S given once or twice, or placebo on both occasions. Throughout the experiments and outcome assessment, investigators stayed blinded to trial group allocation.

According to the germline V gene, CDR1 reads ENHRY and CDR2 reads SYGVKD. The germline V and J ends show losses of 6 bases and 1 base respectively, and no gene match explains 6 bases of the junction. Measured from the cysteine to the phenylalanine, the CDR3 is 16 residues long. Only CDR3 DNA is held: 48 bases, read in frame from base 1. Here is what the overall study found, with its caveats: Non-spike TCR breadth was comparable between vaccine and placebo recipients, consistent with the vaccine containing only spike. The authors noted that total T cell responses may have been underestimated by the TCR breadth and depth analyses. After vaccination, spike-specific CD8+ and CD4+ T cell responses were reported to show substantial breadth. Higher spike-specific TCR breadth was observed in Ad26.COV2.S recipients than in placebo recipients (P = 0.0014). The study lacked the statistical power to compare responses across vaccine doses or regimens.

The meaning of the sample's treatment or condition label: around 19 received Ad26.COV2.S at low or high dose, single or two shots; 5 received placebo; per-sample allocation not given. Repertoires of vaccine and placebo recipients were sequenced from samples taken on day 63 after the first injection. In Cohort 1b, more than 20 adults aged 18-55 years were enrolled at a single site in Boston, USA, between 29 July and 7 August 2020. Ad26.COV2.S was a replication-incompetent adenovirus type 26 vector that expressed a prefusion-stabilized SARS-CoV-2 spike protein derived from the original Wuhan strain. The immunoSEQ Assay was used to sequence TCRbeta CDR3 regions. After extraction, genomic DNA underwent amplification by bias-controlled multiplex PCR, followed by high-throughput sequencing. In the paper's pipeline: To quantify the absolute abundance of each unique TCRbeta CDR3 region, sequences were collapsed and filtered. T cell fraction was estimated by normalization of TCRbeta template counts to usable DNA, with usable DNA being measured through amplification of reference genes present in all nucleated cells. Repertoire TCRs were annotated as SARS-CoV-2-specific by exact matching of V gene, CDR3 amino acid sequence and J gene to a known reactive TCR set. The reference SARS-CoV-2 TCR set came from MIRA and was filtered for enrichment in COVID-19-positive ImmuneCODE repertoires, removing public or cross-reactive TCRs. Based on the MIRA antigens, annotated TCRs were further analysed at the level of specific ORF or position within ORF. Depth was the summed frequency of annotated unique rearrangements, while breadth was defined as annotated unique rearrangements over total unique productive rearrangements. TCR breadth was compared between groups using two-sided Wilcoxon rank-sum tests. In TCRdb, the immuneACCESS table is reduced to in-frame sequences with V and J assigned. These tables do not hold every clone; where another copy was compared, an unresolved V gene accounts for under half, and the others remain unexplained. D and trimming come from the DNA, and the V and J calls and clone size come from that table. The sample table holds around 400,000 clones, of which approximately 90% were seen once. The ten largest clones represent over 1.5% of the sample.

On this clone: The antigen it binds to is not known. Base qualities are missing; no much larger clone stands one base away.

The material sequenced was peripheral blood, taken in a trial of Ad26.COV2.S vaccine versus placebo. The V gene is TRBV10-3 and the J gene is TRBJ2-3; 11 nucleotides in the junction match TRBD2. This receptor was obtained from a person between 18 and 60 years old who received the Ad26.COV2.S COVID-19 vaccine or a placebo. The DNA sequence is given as TGTGCCATCAGACCTACTAGCGGGAGACGCACAGATACGCAGTATTTT. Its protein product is CAIRPTSGRRTDTQYF.